This passage covers 19 T cell receptor beta chains from one sample sequenced in a study of blood T cell repertoires in COVID-19. This table comes from immunoSEQ multiplex PCR, and its TCRdb copy is limited to in-frame clones, with some not included. The table shows some 70,000 clones, with about nine tenths occurring only once. Sequencing was carried out using peripheral blood. Receptor source: a young man with acute or convalescent COVID-19.

The chain recombines TRBV7-2 with TRBJ2-3; D is perhaps TRBD2 (5 bases). The germline CDR1 and CDR2 sequences are SGHTA and FQGNSA. Trimming took 4 bases from V and 6 from J, leaving 17 bases between them. This CDR3 has 15 amino acids. CDR3 nucleotides: TGTGCCAGCAGCTCTGAAGGACTCACCAGCGATACGCAGTATTTT. It encodes CASSSEGLTSDTQYF.

The chain combines TRBV5-4 with TRBJ2-1, with 7 nucleotides matching TRBD2. CDR3 length: 14 residues. Looked up from germline, CDR1 is SGHNT and CDR2 is YYREEE (reference sequence). With V trimmed by 1 base and J by 7 bases, 5 bases remained unmatched. The DNA for the CDR3 is TGTGCCAGCAGCTTGTGGGGGGGAGGTAATGAGCAGTTCTTC. This sequence encodes CASSLWGGGNEQFF.

The rearrangement uses TRBV7-2 and TRBJ2-2; 7 bases line up with TRBD2. J was trimmed by 6 bases and V by 6 bases; bases with no gene match: 7. The CDR3 has 14 residues. Germline CDR1 reads SGHTA; CDR2 reads FQGNSA. CDR3 region: CASRTGGSPGELFF. The CDR3 region has the DNA TGTGCCAGCAGAACCGGGGGGTCTCCCGGGGAGCTGTTTTTT.

This sequence joins TRBV11-2 and TRBJ1-6; D call uncertain. Looked up from germline, CDR1 is SGHAT and CDR2 is FQNNGV. The CDR3 is 15 amino acids. With 1 base removed from V and 7 bases from J, the gap between germline ends came to 11 bases. The CDR3 sequence is CASSLVTLGNSPLHF. CDR3 nucleotide sequence: TGTGCCAGCAGCTTAGTGACCCTCGGGAATTCACCCCTCCACTTT.

The chain employs TRBV18 and TRBJ2-7; 10 nucleotides line up with TRBD1. Per germline, CDR1 KGHSH and CDR2 LQKENI. V shed 2 bases, J shed 2 bases, and the junction held 3 bases outside the gene matches. The CDR3 runs 15 residues. CDR3 nucleotides: TGTGCCAGCTCACCAGGGACAGGGGTAACCTACGAGCAGTACTTC. This sequence encodes CASSPGTGVTYEQYF.

The rearrangement links TRBV7-2 to TRBJ1-4; D remains ambiguous. Per the germline V gene, CDR1 is SGHTA and CDR2 is FQGNSA. This CDR3 is built from 13 residues. Trimming removed 1 base at V and 7 bases at J, with 7 bases between. Written as DNA, the CDR3 is TGTGCCAGCAGCTTAGATGCGAGTGAAAAACTGTTTTTT. Translated, it gives CASSLDASEKLFF.

The J gene is TRBJ2-5, the V gene TRBV6-5; TRBD1 is a possible D gene (7 bases). CDR1 is MNHEY and CDR2 is SVGAGI in the germline V gene. Deletions cut 8 bases from V and 1 base from J, with 17 bases between. This CDR3 contains 15 residues. The CDR3 here is CASSVGGGTQETQYF. The DNA for the CDR3 is TGTGCCAGCTCCGTCGGAGGGGGCACCCAAGAGACCCAGTACTTC.

The chain employs TRBV30 and TRBJ1-5; TRBD1 matches at 9 bases. The CDR3 length is 15 residues. The germline V gene has CDR1 GTSNPN and CDR2 SVGIG (reference sequence). The ends lost 0 bases at V and 7 bases at J; junction bases unmatched: 7. The CDR3: CAWSVWGQGGQPQHF. In DNA form, the CDR3 reads TGTGCCTGGAGTGTTTGGGGACAGGGAGGGCAGCCCCAGCATTTT.

The chain joins TRBV28 to TRBJ1-4; the match to TRBD1 covers 8 bases. The CDR3 length is 13 residues. Germline V CDR1 and CDR2: MDHEN, SYDVKM. V dropped 6 bases and J dropped 15; count of bases not matched to a gene: 12. CDR3 sequence: CASSPGQGPGVFF. The CDR3 coding sequence is TGTGCCAGCAGCCCCGGACAGGGCCCAGGAGTGTTTTTT.

The chain combines TRBV28 with TRBJ1-5; TRBD1 agrees at 11 bases. The V gene's germline CDR1 is MDHEN and CDR2 SYDVKM. The CDR3 runs 16 residues. Trimming took 5 bases from V and 5 from J; bases not matched to a gene: 8. The chain's CDR3 is CASSPLGTGGDQPQHF. The CDR3 DNA reads TGTGCCAGCAGTCCGCTAGGGACAGGGGGGGATCAGCCCCAGCATTTT.

J is TRBJ1-4 and V is TRBV11-1; D perhaps matches TRBD1 (6 bases). V lost 5 bases and J 5 bases, leaving 15 bases between the germline ends. The CDR3 length is 15 residues. Germline assignment: CDR1 SGHAT and CDR2 FQDESV (reference sequence). The CDR3 loop reads CASSPTGQRNEKLFF. The CDR3 bases are TGTGCCAGCAGCCCAACAGGACAGAGGAATGAAAAACTGTTTTTT.

This chain's CDR3 is CASSFEGWETQYF. Here the CDR3 DNA reads TGTGCCAGCAGCTTCGAGGGCTGGGAGACCCAGTACTTC. V gene TRBV7-6 combines with J gene TRBJ2-5; D possibly corresponds to TRBD2 (5 bases). Between the trimmed V and J ends, which lost 3 bases and 5 bases, there was a span of 10 bases. Per the germline V gene, CDR1 is SGHVS and CDR2 is FNYEAQ. The CDR3 spans 13 residues.

This clone was detected only once. For the CDR3, the DNA is TGTGCCAGCACGACTAACGCCTACAATGAGCAGTTCTTC. This translates into CASTTNAYNEQFF. The chain uses TRBV28 and TRBJ2-1, with D tentatively TRBD2 (5 bases). The germline CDR1 and CDR2 sequences are MDHEN and SYDVKM. V dropped 7 bases and J dropped 2 bases, with 9 bases sitting between them. The length of the CDR3 is 13 residues.

The CDR3 coding sequence is TGTGCCAGCACTCGCGGGGCGGGATCTTACAATGAGCAGTTCTTC. Its translation is CASTRGAGSYNEQFF. This chain connects TRBV5-5 to TRBJ2-1, with a weak D call TRBD2 (6 bases). The CDR3 is 15 amino acids. V lost 6 bases and J lost 4, with 17 bases in between. The germline V gene has CDR1 SGHKS and CDR2 YYEKEE (reference sequence).

This rearrangement joins TRBV19 to TRBJ1-2; D is perhaps TRBD1 (6 bases). Trimming shortened V by 5 bases and J by 8 bases, and 18 bases separated the two germline ends. CDR1 and CDR2 from the germline V gene are LNHDA and SQIVND (reference sequence). CDR3 length: 14 amino acids. The CDR3 DNA follows: TGTGCCAGTAGTCCCCGGACAGCACTTGGGGGCTACACCTTC. This codes for CASSPRTALGGYTF.

The chain joins TRBV10-2 to TRBJ2-3; 8 nucleotides agree with TRBD2. The junction had 6 bases not matched to a gene; V was cut back by 7 bases and J by 3 bases. The germline CDR1 and CDR2 sequences are WSHSY and SAAADI. The CDR3 contains 14 residues. CDR3 loop: CASTGASGTDTQYF. In DNA form, the CDR3 reads TGCGCCAGCACGGGGGCTAGCGGGACAGATACGCAGTATTTT.

V is TRBV19 and J is TRBJ2-1; 12 bases map to TRBD2. The CDR3 loop spans 13 amino acids. The ends lost 7 bases at V and 15 bases at J; junction bases unmatched: 10. The germline gives CDR1 LNHDA, CDR2 SQIVND (reference sequence). The CDR3 loop reads CASTPTSGSSPFF. The CDR3 nucleotides read TGTGCCAGTACCCCGACTAGCGGGAGCTCGCCGTTCTTC.

The V and J genes are TRBV20-1 and TRBJ1-1; the D is unclear. The CDR3 is 11 residues long. CDR1 and CDR2 from the germline V gene are DFQATT and SNEGSKA (reference sequence). V lost 3 bases and J 0 bases, leaving 2 bases between the germline ends. The CDR3 sequence is CSASMNTEAFF. For the CDR3, the DNA is TGCAGTGCTAGCATGAACACTGAAGCTTTCTTT.

The chain combines TRBV19 with TRBJ2-3; D may be TRBD1 (5 bases). V lost 5 bases to trimming and J lost 2 bases, with 11 bases between them. This CDR3 has 14 amino acids. Germline-derived CDR1 and CDR2 are LNHDA and SQIVND (reference sequence). The CDR3 DNA is TGTGCCAGTAGTTACACAGGAGTCACAGATACGCAGTATTTT. Its protein is CASSYTGVTDTQYF.